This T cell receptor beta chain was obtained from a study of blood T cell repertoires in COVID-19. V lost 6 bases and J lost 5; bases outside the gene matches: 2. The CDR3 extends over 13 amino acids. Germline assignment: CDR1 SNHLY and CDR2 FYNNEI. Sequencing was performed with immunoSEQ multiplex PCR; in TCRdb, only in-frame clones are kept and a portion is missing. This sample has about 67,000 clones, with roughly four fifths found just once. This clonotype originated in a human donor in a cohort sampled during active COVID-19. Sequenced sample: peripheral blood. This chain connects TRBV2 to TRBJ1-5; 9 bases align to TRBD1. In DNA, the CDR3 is TGTGCCAGCAGCAGACAGGGGGATCAGCCCCAGCATTTT. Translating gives CASSRQGDQPQHF.